This is a list of T cell receptor beta chains from one sample in a study of cytotoxic CD8 clonotypes in ibrutinib-treated CLL. Clones were read by immunoSEQ multiplex PCR, and TCRdb kept only the in-frame ones, dropping some. The sample carries about 300,000 clones, roughly three quarters recorded once. Sequencing used PBMCs, obtained at disease progression, from a patient treated with ibrutinib. These receptors all stem from a human donor with chronic lymphocytic leukemia. The CDR3 runs from the conserved cysteine through the conserved F or W. A D gene is named only where the DNA matches it firmly. Expanded clones get a size class; other rows say once, few or many, or leave the size out.

d_call: TRBD1
v_call: TRBV7-9
j_call: TRBJ2-2
clone_size: -
cdr3_nt: TGTGCCAGCACCTCGAGGGCCACAGGGGACGGGGAGCTGTTTTTT
cdr3_aa: CASTSRATGDGELFF

d_call: TRBD2
v_call: TRBV9
j_call: TRBJ2-7
clone_size: -
cdr3_nt: TGTGCCAGCAGCGGTGCCACTAGCGGGGGGGTCTACGAGCAGTACTTC
cdr3_aa: CASSGATSGGVYEQYF

d_call: -
v_call: TRBV29-1
j_call: TRBJ2-7
clone_size: -
cdr3_nt: TGCAGCGTCAACGAGGGCGAGCAGTACTTC
cdr3_aa: CSVNEGEQYF

d_call: -
v_call: TRBV9
j_call: TRBJ1-2
clone_size: -
cdr3_nt: TGTGCCAGCAGCGCCCGACCCGAGGGCTATGGCTACACCTTC
cdr3_aa: CASSARPEGYGYTF

d_call: TRBD1
v_call: TRBV28
j_call: TRBJ2-3
clone_size: -
cdr3_nt: TGTGCCAGCAGTTTAGGGACAGGGAGCACAGATACGCAGTATTTT
cdr3_aa: CASSLGTGSTDTQYF

d_call: TRBD1
v_call: TRBV6-5
j_call: TRBJ1-2
clone_size: once
cdr3_nt: TGTGCCACCCGGACAGGGGAGAACTATGGCTACACCTTC
cdr3_aa: CATRTGENYGYTF

d_call: -
v_call: TRBV7-3
j_call: TRBJ2-2
clone_size: -
cdr3_nt: TGTGCCAGCAGCTTAACGCGTACGGGGGCGGCGAACACCGGGGAGCTGTTTTTT
cdr3_aa: CASSLTRTGAANTGELFF

d_call: -
v_call: TRBV4-1
j_call: TRBJ1-5
clone_size: -
cdr3_nt: TGCGCCAGCAGCCAAGAGGGACGGGGCGGTTATAGCAATCAGCCCCAGCATTTT
cdr3_aa: CASSQEGRGGYSNQPQHF

d_call: TRBD1
v_call: TRBV2
j_call: TRBJ1-2
clone_size: -
cdr3_nt: TGTGCCAGCAGTGCGGGACAGAACTATGGCTACACCTTC
cdr3_aa: CASSAGQNYGYTF

d_call: -
v_call: TRBV19
j_call: TRBJ1-2
clone_size: -
cdr3_nt: TGTGCCAGTAGTATTAACCTCATCTCGACAGGTCCCTATGGCTACACCTTC
cdr3_aa: CASSINLISTGPYGYTF

d_call: -
v_call: TRBV28
j_call: TRBJ1-1
clone_size: -
cdr3_nt: TGTGCCAGCAGTTTGGTCCAGAATTTTGGAGCTTTCTTT
cdr3_aa: CASSLVQNFGAFF

d_call: -
v_call: TRBV4-1
j_call: TRBJ1-1
clone_size: few
cdr3_nt: TGCGCCAGCAGCCAAACTTTAAGGACTGAAGCTTTCTTT
cdr3_aa: CASSQTLRTEAFF

d_call: -
v_call: TRBV19
j_call: TRBJ2-1
clone_size: -
cdr3_nt: TGTGCCAGTAGTATTGGCAGTTACAATGAGCAGTTCTTC
cdr3_aa: CASSIGSYNEQFF

d_call: -
v_call: TRBV7-9
j_call: TRBJ1-1
clone_size: -
cdr3_nt: TGTGCCAGCAGCCCCGCCCTATTTGTGAACACTGAAGCTTTCTTT
cdr3_aa: CASSPALFVNTEAFF

d_call: -
v_call: TRBV5-6
j_call: TRBJ1-2
clone_size: -
cdr3_nt: TGTGCCAGCAGCGTGGTAGGGGCCGATGGCTACACCTTC
cdr3_aa: CASSVVGADGYTF

d_call: TRBD1
v_call: TRBV10-3
j_call: TRBJ1-2
clone_size: -
cdr3_nt: TGTGCCATCAACCCTCAGGGGGCAATCGCTGGCTACACCTTC
cdr3_aa: CAINPQGAIAGYTF

d_call: -
v_call: TRBV19
j_call: TRBJ2-7
clone_size: -
cdr3_nt: TGTGCCACCCTGGACACCAACTCCTACGAGCAGTACTTC
cdr3_aa: CATLDTNSYEQYF

d_call: -
v_call: TRBV29-1
j_call: TRBJ2-7
clone_size: -
cdr3_nt: TGCAGCGTTCATCGCCCTGGGACCCTCGAGCAGTACTTC
cdr3_aa: CSVHRPGTLEQYF

d_call: -
v_call: TRBV6-6
j_call: TRBJ1-2
clone_size: -
cdr3_nt: TGTGCCAGCTGTATAAAGCCAGGCCCTGAGATAGGGGGCTACACCTTC
cdr3_aa: CASCIKPGPEIGGYTF

d_call: -
v_call: TRBV18
j_call: TRBJ1-2
clone_size: once
cdr3_nt: TGTGCCAGCTCACCACGGTATAACACAACCTATGGCTACACCTTC
cdr3_aa: CASSPRYNTTYGYTF

d_call: -
v_call: TRBV7-9
j_call: TRBJ2-5
clone_size: -
cdr3_nt: TGTGCCAGCAGCGTCACTAGCCCGCAAGAGACCCAGTACTTC
cdr3_aa: CASSVTSPQETQYF

d_call: -
v_call: TRBV18
j_call: TRBJ1-1
clone_size: once
cdr3_nt: TGTGCCAGCCATCGGGACCTCTTGGGAGAGGCTTTCTTT
cdr3_aa: CASHRDLLGEAFF

d_call: -
v_call: TRBV5-5
j_call: TRBJ2-6
clone_size: -
cdr3_nt: TGTGCCAGCAGCTACGAAGGGTCGAGAGGGGCCAACGTCCTGACTTTC
cdr3_aa: CASSYEGSRGANVLTF

d_call: -
v_call: TRBV27
j_call: TRBJ2-1
clone_size: -
cdr3_nt: TGTGCCAGCAGTCTCGACAGGTTTCTGAATGAGCAGTTCTTC
cdr3_aa: CASSLDRFLNEQFF

d_call: TRBD1
v_call: TRBV14
j_call: TRBJ1-5
clone_size: few
cdr3_nt: TGTGCCAGCAGCCAAACAGGACAGGGCTTCGCGTATAGCAATCAGCCCCAGCATTTT
cdr3_aa: CASSQTGQGFAYSNQPQHF

d_call: TRBD1
v_call: TRBV6-5
j_call: TRBJ1-2
clone_size: -
cdr3_nt: TGTGCCAGCAGTTACTCGAGGCAGGGGGCGAACTATGGCTACACCTTC
cdr3_aa: CASSYSRQGANYGYTF

d_call: -
v_call: TRBV19
j_call: TRBJ1-5
clone_size: few
cdr3_nt: TGTGCCAGTAGTATTTGGGACGGGAGAAATCAGCCCCAGCATTTT
cdr3_aa: CASSIWDGRNQPQHF

d_call: -
v_call: TRBV7-9
j_call: TRBJ2-1
clone_size: -
cdr3_nt: TGTGCCAGCAGCCAGTCGGGTGAACAGTTCTTC
cdr3_aa: CASSQSGEQFF

d_call: TRBD2
v_call: TRBV19
j_call: TRBJ2-1
clone_size: few
cdr3_nt: TGTGCCAGCGGTAGGGGACTAGCGTCTTCCTACAATGAGCAGTTCTTC
cdr3_aa: CASGRGLASSYNEQFF

d_call: TRBD1
v_call: TRBV28
j_call: TRBJ2-7
clone_size: -
cdr3_nt: TGTGCCAGCAACGTACAGGGGATTGACGAGCAGTACTTC
cdr3_aa: CASNVQGIDEQYF

d_call: -
v_call: TRBV2
j_call: TRBJ2-2
clone_size: -
cdr3_nt: TGTGCCAGCAGTGAAGAAGGACAGTTCACCGGGGAGCTGTTTTTT
cdr3_aa: CASSEEGQFTGELFF

d_call: TRBD1
v_call: TRBV11-2
j_call: TRBJ2-2
clone_size: -
cdr3_nt: TGTGCCAGCAGCCGTGTTGGGACAGGGTTAGGTGGCGGGGAGCTGTTTTTT
cdr3_aa: CASSRVGTGLGGGELFF

d_call: -
v_call: TRBV5-1
j_call: TRBJ1-2
clone_size: few
cdr3_nt: TGCGCCAGCAGCTTGGGTCGGGACCACACCTTC
cdr3_aa: CASSLGRDHTF

d_call: -
v_call: TRBV7-9
j_call: TRBJ1-2
clone_size: -
cdr3_nt: TGTGCCAGCAGCCTGCGGACTTCGGGCTACACCTTC
cdr3_aa: CASSLRTSGYTF

d_call: -
v_call: TRBV7-9
j_call: TRBJ1-5
clone_size: -
cdr3_nt: TGTGCCAGCAGCCGGTATGCCGATCAGCCCCAGCATTTT
cdr3_aa: CASSRYADQPQHF

d_call: TRBD1
v_call: TRBV7-9
j_call: TRBJ2-7
clone_size: few
cdr3_nt: TGTGCCAGCAGCCACGGGACAGGGCGCTCCGAGCAGTACTTC
cdr3_aa: CASSHGTGRSEQYF

d_call: -
v_call: TRBV6-5
j_call: TRBJ1-2
clone_size: -
cdr3_nt: TGTGCCAGCCGTACAGGATACTACGATGGCTACACCTTC
cdr3_aa: CASRTGYYDGYTF

d_call: -
v_call: TRBV7-9
j_call: TRBJ2-7
clone_size: -
cdr3_nt: TGTGCCAGCAGCCCTAAGGGGAGCTCCTACGAGCAGTACTTC
cdr3_aa: CASSPKGSSYEQYF

d_call: -
v_call: TRBV27
j_call: TRBJ1-1
clone_size: many
cdr3_nt: TGTGCCAGCAGTTTATCGCTCCGCGGATCTGAAGCTTTCTTT
cdr3_aa: CASSLSLRGSEAFF

d_call: TRBD1
v_call: TRBV29-1
j_call: TRBJ2-5
clone_size: -
cdr3_nt: TGCAGCGTGACTCCGGGACAGACGCCAGGGACCCAGTACTTC
cdr3_aa: CSVTPGQTPGTQYF

d_call: -
v_call: TRBV28
j_call: TRBJ2-7
clone_size: -
cdr3_nt: TGTGCCAGCAGTCAGACGGGGTACGAGCAGTACTTC
cdr3_aa: CASSQTGYEQYF

d_call: -
v_call: TRBV27
j_call: TRBJ2-7
clone_size: -
cdr3_nt: TGTGCCAGCAGTGCCAACTATTCCCCCTACGAGCAGTACTTC
cdr3_aa: CASSANYSPYEQYF

d_call: TRBD1
v_call: TRBV15
j_call: TRBJ1-3
clone_size: -
cdr3_nt: TGTGCCATCAGACAGGGCTCTGGAAACACCATATATTTT
cdr3_aa: CAIRQGSGNTIYF

d_call: TRBD1
v_call: TRBV5-1
j_call: TRBJ1-1
clone_size: -
cdr3_nt: TGCGCCAGCAGCTTGGCGGGACAGAGTGAAGCTTTCTTT
cdr3_aa: CASSLAGQSEAFF

d_call: -
v_call: TRBV28
j_call: TRBJ2-3
clone_size: -
cdr3_nt: TGTGCCAGCAGGGGGGATTTGGGGCAGATGATTAGCACAGATACGCAGTATTTT
cdr3_aa: CASRGDLGQMISTDTQYF

d_call: -
v_call: TRBV10-3
j_call: TRBJ1-6
clone_size: -
cdr3_nt: TGTGCCATCAGTGAGTCGAATACCCAGGGAGGTTCACCCCTCCACTTT
cdr3_aa: CAISESNTQGGSPLHF